This TCR beta chain was recovered during a study of T cell repertoires in cytomegalovirus infection. Study summary: Peptides in the study included HLA-C-restricted and HLA-B-restricted CMV epitopes. Shared public TCR beta signatures pointed to both CMV infection and a matching HLA type. Broader study findings: Carriage of CMV together with the relevant HLA was identifiable through cumulative public TCR beta family frequency.

V was trimmed by 0 bases and J by 10 bases, leaving 13 bases between them. CDR1 is SGHAT and CDR2 is FQNNGV in the germline V gene. The length of the CDR3 is 15 residues. TCRdb processed the reads anew with MiXCR; each CDR3 protein has one entry. This table holds under 350,000 distinct CDR3 sequences, approximately 22% found once. This clonotype has just a few counts. Its antigen is still unknown. V gene TRBV11-2 combines with J gene TRBJ1-6; D may be TRBD1 (5 bases). Sample: cultured PBMCs, taken from culture after CMV antigen stimulation. This TCR was sampled from a human donor in good health (CMV status not recorded). Some clones in this sample may be carry-over from other donors' samples. CDR3 nucleotides: TGTGCCAGCAGCTTAGAGGTTGGGGGAGGATCACCCCTCCACTTT. Translating gives CASSLEVGGGSPLHF.